What follows describes a single T cell receptor (beta chain). This clone has a single count. The antigen this receptor binds is unknown. Base qualities are missing; no much larger clone stands one base away. From the cysteine through the phenylalanine, the CDR3 covers 14 amino acids. Left in the record is the CDR3 DNA by itself, 42 bases read in frame from the first base. The CDR1 and CDR2 encoded by the germline V gene (reference sequence) are LNHDA and SQIVND. At the junction V is shortened by 2 bases and J by 8 bases; bases outside the gene matches: 5. This entry is derived from a study of blood T cell repertoires in COVID-19 (dated by TCRdb to about 2020). At the level of the whole study: Collaborator samples came from the United States, Italy and Spain and covered acute and convalescent phases of COVID-19. The samples were drawn from two sources: the first 160 participants of the ongoing ImmuneRACE study, and 1,000 to 1,500 subjects contributed by 6 global collaborators. Subjects who had been exposed to COVID-19, were actively infected with it, or had recovered from it provided the deeply sampled blood TCRbeta repertoires that made up the dataset. Where available, HLA class I and class II types were taken from metadata supplied by the sample provider and were not determined by assay-based typing. Sample metadata almost always included a de-identified subject ID, COVID-19 status, age in years and sex. The repertoires were made available in a free public database intended to serve as a resource for research on the immune response to SARS-CoV-2. The prospective study material was composed of cDNA or gDNA derived from T cells, B-cell-depleted T cells, or PBMCs. Study-wide findings and limitations: How much clinical and demographic metadata was included differed by source and by participant, and the metadata was provided uncurated.

Whole blood was collected in K2EDTA tubes by collaborating institutions according to the institutions' own protocols. For TCRbeta analysis, collaborator samples were shipped as frozen whole blood, as isolated PBMCs, or as DNA extracted from either sample type. TCRbeta CDR3 regions were amplified from genomic DNA by means of the immunoSEQ Assay, a bias-controlled multiplex PCR. The original methods were these. The number of nucleated cells in each sample was estimated from the amplification of reference gene primers within the assay. To quantify the absolute abundance of each unique TCRbeta CDR3 rearrangement, sequence reads were collapsed and filtered. For each sample, productive Simpson clonality was calculated by taking the square root of Simpson's diversity index across productive rearrangements. As stored in TCRdb, this immuneACCESS dataset retains in-frame rearrangements with V and J assigned. A fraction of the clones does not appear; measured against another copy, unresolved V genes explain less than half of the discrepancy, and the remainder lacks a known reason. D and trimming were read from the DNA, whereas the V and J calls and clone size are those reported in that table. This sample comprises 140,000 to 150,000 clones, around three quarters of them detected only once. Approximately 8.6% of the sample belongs to the ten largest clones.

Sample: peripheral blood. The sequence joins TRBV19 to TRBJ1-4; TRBD1 matches 7 bases in the middle. The sequence came from a man aged 45-65 years with active or convalescent COVID-19. The CDR3 here reads CASSITGVEEKLFF. In nucleotide form, the sequence is TGTGCCAGTAGTATAACAGGGGTGGAGGAAAAACTGTTTTTT.